A single sample is the source of the 9 T cell receptor beta chains below, sequenced in a study of blood T cell repertoires in COVID-19. Data came from immunoSEQ multiplex PCR; TCRdb stores just in-frame clones and leaves some out. The table has about 180,000 clones, 88% seen once. The sequencing sample was made of PBMCs or T cells enriched from blood (not recorded which). All receptors derive from a woman aged 18-35 years who had recovered from COVID-19.

The rearrangement joins TRBV6-5 to TRBJ2-7, with 8 positions matching TRBD1. J gave up 5 bases and V 2 bases, and 8 bases lay outside the gene matches. CDR1 is MNHEY, CDR2 SVGAGI, per germline. The CDR3 is 15 residues long. The CDR3, as DNA: TGTGCCAGCAGTTACCAGACAGGGGAAGGCAACGAGCAGTACTTC. This codes for CASSYQTGEGNEQYF.

The rearrangement uses TRBV20-1 and TRBJ2-3, with 8 bases lining up with TRBD2. The germline gives CDR1 DFQATT, CDR2 SNEGSKA (reference sequence). V was clipped by 3 bases and J by 3 bases; unmatched bases: 8. The CDR3 contains 15 residues. CDR3 nucleotides: TGCAGTGCTAGTGTAGCGGGACTAGGGACAGATACGCAGTATTTT. It codes for CSASVAGLGTDTQYF.

V usage is TRBV28 and J usage is TRBJ2-7, with D perhaps TRBD2 (5 bases). Between the trimmed V and J ends, which lost 5 bases and 3 bases, there was a span of 14 bases. The CDR3 is 14 amino acids. CDR1 and CDR2 (germline): MDHEN, SYDVKM. CDR3 sequence (DNA): TGTGCCAGCAGTCCCCGGACTGCGCTCTACGAGCAGTACTTC. Protein: CASSPRTALYEQYF.

The chain uses TRBV6-5 and TRBJ1-6, with 11 bases identical to TRBD1. Per germline, CDR1 MNHEY and CDR2 SVGAGI. The CDR3 runs 15 residues. V gave up 6 bases and J gave up 9 bases; unmatched junction bases: 7. The DNA of the CDR3 is TGTGCCAGCAGGCCGGGACAGGGGGTTAGTTCACCCCTCCACTTT. Its protein product is CASRPGQGVSSPLHF.

This sequence joins TRBV6-2 or TRBV6-3 and TRBJ1-2; D not certain. CDR3 length: 13 amino acids. Looked up from germline, CDR1 is MNHEY and CDR2 is SVGEGT. Trimming shortened V by 6 bases and J by 2 bases, and 10 bases separated the two germline ends. The CDR3 spells CASSVQPNYGYTF. CDR3 coding DNA: TGTGCCAGCAGCGTACAGCCAAACTATGGCTACACCTTC.

In the case of this clone: In the same sample, other DNA sequences code for this CDR3. This chain joins TRBV2 and TRBJ1-5; 9 bases fit TRBD1. Looked up from germline, CDR1 is SNHLY and CDR2 is FYNNEI. Germline trimming cut 6 bases from V and 2 bases from J; bases unmatched to any gene: 2. The CDR3 sequence is 14 residues long. CDR3 sequence (DNA): TGTGCCAGCAGCGGGGACAGGGGCAATCAGCCCCAGCATTTT. Translated, it gives CASSGDRGNQPQHF.

The chain's CDR3 is CASSLIAQGRYEQYF. The DNA of the CDR3 is TGTGCCAGCAGCTTAATTGCCCAGGGAAGGTACGAGCAGTACTTC. This chain uses TRBV7-8 with TRBJ2-7; D is perhaps TRBD1 (5 bases). CDR1 is SGHVS and CDR2 is FQNEAQ in the germline V gene. Trimming removed 2 bases from V and 4 bases from J, with 15 bases in between. This CDR3 comprises 15 residues.

The rearrangement links TRBV19 to TRBJ1-5; D is possibly TRBD1 (5 bases). Looked up from germline, CDR1 is LNHDA and CDR2 is SQIVND (reference sequence). There are 14 residues in the CDR3. V lost 6 bases and J 0 bases, leaving 9 bases between the germline ends. CDR3 sequence: CASRKGPSNQPQHF. CDR3 nucleotides: TGTGCCAGTAGGAAGGGGCCTAGCAATCAGCCCCAGCATTTT.

Only a few counts were recorded for this clone. This rearrangement joins TRBV5-6 to TRBJ1-3; D is ambiguous. Germline CDR1 SGHDT, CDR2 YYEEEE. Trimming took 1 base from V and 2 from J, leaving 7 bases between them. The CDR3 is 14 residues long. The CDR3: CASSLLATGNTIYF. CDR3 DNA sequence: TGTGCCAGCAGCTTGTTGGCAACTGGAAACACCATATATTTT.